This T cell receptor (beta chain) is from a study of technical replicates of blood from a handful of donors. Trimming cost V 0 bases and J 3 bases, with 17 bases left between them. The CDR3 length is 18 residues. From germline, CDR1 is ENHRY and CDR2 SYGVKD. The repertoire was sequenced with immunoSEQ multiplex PCR; TCRdb's copy has only in-frame clones and lacks some. The sample lists approximately 85,000 clones; about 94% were seen once. Sequencing was performed on T cells isolated from PBMCs. The chain links TRBV10-3 to TRBJ2-2; D not certain. The source of this sequence is a human donor in good health. The CDR3, as DNA: TGTGCCATCAGTGAGTCGACCTCTTCCCGGGTCTACACCGGGGAGCTGTTTTTT. This translates into CAISESTSSRVYTGELFF.